Below, 28 T cell receptor beta chains from the same sample are listed, as sequenced in a study of lymphopenia after photon versus proton radiotherapy. Method: immunoSEQ multiplex PCR; TCRdb's copy keeps in-frame clones and lacks some. The sample carries around 59,000 clones, about 88% recorded once. The sample was peripheral blood, taken from a patient treated with proton-based radiotherapy. These TCRs come from a man aged 55 to 70 with pancreatic cancer.

This chain joins TRBV7-2 and TRBJ2-5; no firm D call. The CDR3 contains 15 residues. The V gene lost 2 bases and the J gene lost 1 base, with 11 bases spanning the gap. From germline, CDR1 is SGHTA and CDR2 FQGNSA. CDR3 protein: CASSLRPGPQETQYF. Written as DNA, the CDR3 is TGTGCCAGCAGCTTACGTCCAGGCCCCCAAGAGACCCAGTACTTC.

The gene calls are TRBV28 and TRBJ1-5; 7 nucleotides line up with TRBD1. Unmatched junction bases numbered 7, after V lost 6 bases and J lost 5 bases. The CDR3 runs to 14 residues. The germline V gene encodes CDR1 MDHEN and CDR2 SYDVKM. The CDR3 nucleotides are TGTGCCAGCAGCACGACAGGGAGGTATCAGCCCCAGCATTTT. It is translated as CASSTTGRYQPQHF.

The chain recombines TRBV5-1 with TRBJ1-1, with TRBD1 matching over 9 bases. Germline-derived CDR1 and CDR2 are SGHRS and YFSETQ. V lost 3 bases and J lost 6; bases outside the gene matches: 3. This CDR3 comprises 13 residues. CDR3 in amino acids: CASSWDRVSEAFF. In DNA form, the CDR3 reads TGCGCCAGCAGCTGGGACAGGGTCTCTGAAGCTTTCTTT.

V gene TRBV7-6 combines with J gene TRBJ2-1; no clear D gene. The CDR3 extends over 11 amino acids. V lost 3 bases and J lost 11, with 8 bases in between. Germline values: CDR1 SGHVS, CDR2 FNYEAQ. In nucleotides, the CDR3 is TGTGCCAGCAGCTTGGGCCCCAAGCAGTTCTTC. This sequence encodes CASSLGPKQFF.

The V gene is TRBV7-6, the J gene TRBJ2-1; TRBD2 aligns across 8 bases. Per germline, CDR1 SGHVS and CDR2 FNYEAQ. Germline trimming cut 3 bases from V and 7 bases from J; bases unmatched to any gene: 11. The CDR3 runs 16 residues. Written as DNA, the CDR3 is TGTGCCAGCAGCTTTATAGCGGGATCATCGGAAAATGAGCAGTTCTTC. Translated, it gives CASSFIAGSSENEQFF.

The chain joins TRBV28 to TRBJ2-5; D remains unclear. Germline CDR1 MDHEN, CDR2 SYDVKM. CDR3 length: 14 amino acids. Trimming took off 6 bases at V and 2 bases at J, with 13 bases between the two ends. Written as DNA, the CDR3 is TGTGCCAGCAGGGTCCTGCGGCCGCAAGAGACCCAGTACTTC. Amino acids: CASRVLRPQETQYF.

The chain is built from TRBV5-4 and TRBJ1-2, with a weak D call TRBD1 (5 bases). The length of the CDR3 is 17 residues. Deletions cut 1 base from V and 4 bases from J, with 20 bases between. In germline, CDR1 is SGHNT, CDR2 YYREEE (reference sequence). In DNA, the CDR3 is TGTGCCAGCAGCTTGTATTCTATGGGGAAGGGGAGCTATGGCTACACCTTC. This translates into CASSLYSMGKGSYGYTF. The variable domain in full, completed from reference TRBV5-4 and TRBJ1-2, reads ETGVTQSPTHLIKTRGQQVTLRCSSQSGHNTVSWYQQALGQGPQFIFQYYREEENGRGNFPPRFSGLQFPNYSSELNVNALELDDSALYLCASSLYSMGKGSYGYTFGSGTRLTVV.

The rearrangement joins TRBV5-4 to TRBJ2-5; 8 bases are shared with TRBD1. This CDR3 has 13 amino acids. The V and J ends lost 3 bases and 9 bases, in that order; junction bases with no gene match: 7. Germline loops: CDR1 SGHNT, CDR2 YYREEE (reference sequence). This CDR3 reads CASSSDREDAQYF. The DNA of the CDR3 is TGTGCCAGCAGCTCGGACAGGGAGGATGCCCAGTACTTC.

The V call is TRBV7-9, the J call TRBJ2-5, with 10 bases aligning to TRBD2. J was trimmed by 5 bases and V by 10 bases; bases with no gene match: 13. In germline, CDR1 is SEHNR, CDR2 FQNEAQ (reference sequence). There are 15 residues in the CDR3. The CDR3 spells CATVPRAGGDETQYF. CDR3 DNA sequence: TGTGCCACCGTCCCTCGAGCGGGAGGGGATGAGACCCAGTACTTC.

V and J are TRBV6-5 and TRBJ2-3; TRBD2 might be the D (6 bases). Germline-derived CDR1 and CDR2 are MNHEY and SVGAGI. The CDR3 spans 15 residues. Trimming pared 5 bases from V and 0 bases from J, leaving 12 bases between. CDR3 coding DNA: TGTGCCAGCAGTGCTAGCGAGCCTAGCACAGATACGCAGTATTTT. Protein: CASSASEPSTDTQYF.

The V gene is TRBV10-1, the J gene TRBJ1-4; D remains ambiguous. Germline assignment: CDR1 WNHNN and CDR2 SYGVQD (reference sequence). Trimming shortened V by 0 bases and J by 7 bases, and 18 bases separated the two germline ends. The CDR3 loop spans 17 amino acids. The CDR3 spells CASSESRTPVEGEKLFF. In nucleotides, the CDR3 is TGCGCCAGCAGTGAGTCGAGAACCCCCGTAGAGGGTGAAAAACTGTTTTTT.

The chain employs TRBV11-3 and TRBJ2-6; no reliable D call. The CDR3 contains 16 residues. V was pared by 4 bases and J by 0 bases, with 10 bases between. Germline values: CDR1 SGHNT, CDR2 YENEEA. In DNA, the CDR3 is TGTGCCAGCAGCTGGCCCAGAATCTCTGGGGCCAACGTCCTGACTTTC. This encodes CASSWPRISGANVLTF.

The V gene is TRBV15, the J gene TRBJ2-5, with no clear D. Germline V CDR1 and CDR2: LNHNV, YYDKDF (reference sequence). The V end lost 0 bases, the J end lost 1 base, and 6 bases lay between the germline ends. The CDR3 extends over 14 amino acids. The CDR3 is CATSREGLQETQYF. The DNA for the CDR3 is TGTGCCACCAGCAGAGAGGGCCTCCAAGAGACCCAGTACTTC.

The chain combines TRBV6-1 with TRBJ2-7; no reliable D call. Trimming cost V 0 bases and J 7 bases, with 7 bases left between them. This CDR3 has 12 residues. Germline-derived CDR1 and CDR2 are MNHNS and SASEGT. CDR3 amino acids: CASSEALTEQYF. The CDR3 coding sequence is TGTGCCAGCAGTGAAGCGTTAACAGAGCAGTACTTC.

This clone was observed a single time. The chain has TRBV2 and TRBJ2-1; 9 bases match TRBD2. This CDR3 is 15 amino acids long. Germline loops: CDR1 SNHLY, CDR2 FYNNEI. The V segment lost 2 bases and the J segment 4 bases; nucleotides outside the gene matches: 3. For the CDR3, the DNA is TGTGCCAGCAGTGAAAATGGACTAGCGTACAATGAGCAGTTCTTC. It yields the protein CASSENGLAYNEQFF.

This sequence joins TRBV28 and TRBJ1-3; D gene unclear. CDR3 length equals 15 residues. The germline V gene encodes CDR1 MDHEN and CDR2 SYDVKM. Trimming removed 5 bases from V and 4 bases from J, with 15 bases in between. CDR3 region: CASSEWATRGNTIYF. In nucleotides, the CDR3 is TGTGCCAGCAGTGAATGGGCCACGAGAGGAAACACCATATATTTT.

There are a few counts of this clone. The V and J genes are TRBV28 and TRBJ1-2; 8 positions agree with TRBD1. The germline CDR1 and CDR2 sequences are MDHEN and SYDVKM. This CDR3 region has 13 residues. The V and J ends lost 11 bases and 0 bases, in that order; junction bases with no gene match: 5. The CDR3 loop is CAGQGASNYGYTF. The CDR3 DNA follows: TGTGCCGGTCAGGGGGCGTCTAACTATGGCTACACCTTC.

On this clone: Other DNA sequences from this sample encode an identical CDR3 as well. The rearrangement uses TRBV14 and TRBJ2-7, with 9 bases matching TRBD1. CDR1 is SGHDN and CDR2 is FVKESK in the germline V gene. The J segment lost 3 bases and the V segment lost 1 base, leaving 4 bases of the junction unmatched. This CDR3 spans 15 amino acids. The CDR3 loop reads CASSQGRTGVYEQYF. CDR3 nucleotide sequence: TGTGCCAGCAGCCAAGGCAGGACAGGGGTCTACGAGCAGTACTTC.

In DNA, the CDR3 is TGTGCCAGTAACGGAGGACAGTCCTTTCGCAATCAGCCCCAGCATTTT. Amino acid sequence: CASNGGQSFRNQPQHF. This chain links TRBV19 with TRBJ1-5, with D perhaps matching TRBD1 (6 bases). Germline V gene lookup returns CDR1 LNHDA and CDR2 SQIVND (reference sequence). The V gene lost 7 bases and the J gene lost 2 bases, with 18 bases spanning the gap. CDR3 size: 16 residues.

This rearrangement joins TRBV6-1 to TRBJ1-1, with D maybe TRBD1 (5 bases). V was clipped by 5 bases and J by 4 bases, with 17 bases between them. The germline V gene encodes CDR1 MNHNS and CDR2 SASEGT. The CDR3 runs 15 residues. The CDR3 DNA follows: TGTGCCAGCAGTACCTTTGGGGGTCAAGCCACTGAAGCTTTCTTT. The encoded protein is CASSTFGGQATEAFF.

CDR3 loop: CASSFRSGGEEQYF. The CDR3 DNA reads as TGTGCCAGCAGCTTTCGTAGCGGGGGGGAGGAGCAGTACTTC. The genes are TRBV5-4 and TRBJ2-7, with 11 bases aligning to TRBD2. CDR3 length: 14 residues. Trimming at V came to 2 bases and at J to 7 bases, leaving 5 bases not matched to a gene. Germline CDR1 SGHNT, CDR2 YYREEE (reference sequence).

This rearrangement joins TRBV7-1 to TRBJ2-7; D gene ambiguous. TRBV7-1 is labeled an ORF, and its function is uncertain. The CDR3 contains 11 residues. Trimming took 4 bases from V and 7 from J, leaving 8 bases between them. In DNA, the CDR3 is TGTGCCAGCAGCTTAGGGCGAGAGCAGTACTTC. Its protein is CASSLGREQYF.

This clone occurred a few times. The CDR3 DNA sequence: TGTGCCAGCAGCTCTTTAAGGGGTACTGGAAACACCATATATTTT. Amino acid sequence: CASSSLRGTGNTIYF. This chain links TRBV7-9 with TRBJ1-3; the D gene is possibly TRBD1 (5 bases). CDR1 SEHNR and CDR2 FQNEAQ come from the germline V gene (reference sequence). The CDR3 contains 15 residues. V was clipped by 4 bases and J by 2 bases, with 12 bases between them.

The chain is built from TRBV18 and TRBJ1-3, with D maybe TRBD1 (6 bases). V shed 1 base and J shed 2 bases, with 18 bases lying between them. The CDR3 runs to 18 residues. Germline V gene data show CDR1 as KGHSH and CDR2 as LQKENI. CDR3 in DNA: TGTGCCAGCTCACCACTCCTGGACAGCTCCTCACCTGGAAACACCATATATTTT. It specifies CASSPLLDSSSPGNTIYF.

V and J are TRBV5-1 and TRBJ1-2; D gene unclear. CDR3 length: 14 residues. V was trimmed by 3 bases and J by 0 bases, leaving 9 bases between them. Germline V lookup: CDR1 SGHRS, CDR2 YFSETQ. CDR3 residues: CASSWTEPNYGYTF. DNA for the CDR3: TGCGCCAGCAGCTGGACGGAACCTAACTATGGCTACACCTTC.

The chain recombines TRBV7-8 with TRBJ2-3, with 9 positions matching TRBD2. The V gene end was trimmed by 5 bases and the J gene end by 0 bases; junction bases not matched to a gene: 6. The V gene's germline CDR1 is SGHVS and CDR2 FQNEAQ. There are 16 residues in the CDR3. The CDR3 region is CASSLGGLASTDTQYF. In DNA form, the CDR3 reads TGTGCCAGCAGCCTTGGCGGACTAGCGAGCACAGATACGCAGTATTTT.

The chain recombines TRBV6-5 with TRBJ1-2; D call uncertain. CDR3 size: 14 residues. Trimming shortened V by 2 bases and J by 7 bases, and 14 bases separated the two germline ends. The germline V gene encodes CDR1 MNHEY and CDR2 SVGAGI. The CDR3 loop reads CASSYRGNRGGYTF. In nucleotides, the CDR3 is TGTGCCAGCAGTTACCGAGGGAATCGAGGTGGCTACACCTTC.

This chain links TRBV5-4 with TRBJ2-5; the D call may be TRBD1 or TRBD2 (5 bases each). This CDR3 is 17 amino acids long. Germline assignment: CDR1 SGHNT and CDR2 YYREEE (reference sequence). Trimming shortened V by 1 base and J by 5 bases, and 21 bases separated the two germline ends. CDR3 DNA sequence: TGTGCCAGCAGCTTGATCGGGGACGGTGAGGGGCAGGAGACCCAGTACTTC. Translated: CASSLIGDGEGQETQYF.